This T cell receptor (beta chain) was captured in a study of early T cells in non-severe SARS-CoV-2 infection. Study conclusions and caveats: Comparison of clonotypes with VDJdb favored anti-spike CD8 responses while missing private and CD4 specificities.

The J segment lost 2 bases and the V segment lost 4 bases, leaving 8 bases of the junction unmatched. The germline CDR1 and CDR2 sequences are SGHRS and YFSETQ. The CDR3 loop spans 15 amino acids. A remark on this clonotype: The antigen remains undetermined. A much larger clone lies a single base off, so this may be a read error. Likely a read error: the CDR3 ends without its conserved phenylalanine or tryptophan.

Via MiXCR, TCRdb re-called the 5' RACE reads, giving one row per CDR3 protein. Of around 60,000 distinct CDR3 sequences listed, roughly 13% were seen once; the top ten hold around 4%. The material sequenced was whole blood. The sequence was obtained from an adult who was a healthcare worker with PCR-confirmed SARS-CoV-2 infection or an uninfected control (not recorded which). V is TRBV5-1 and J is TRBJ1-2, with TRBD1 matching over 7 bases. The CDR3 DNA follows: TGCGCCAGCAGCCCGCGGACAGGAAAAAACTATGGCTACACCTTA. It specifies CASSPRTGKNYGYTL.